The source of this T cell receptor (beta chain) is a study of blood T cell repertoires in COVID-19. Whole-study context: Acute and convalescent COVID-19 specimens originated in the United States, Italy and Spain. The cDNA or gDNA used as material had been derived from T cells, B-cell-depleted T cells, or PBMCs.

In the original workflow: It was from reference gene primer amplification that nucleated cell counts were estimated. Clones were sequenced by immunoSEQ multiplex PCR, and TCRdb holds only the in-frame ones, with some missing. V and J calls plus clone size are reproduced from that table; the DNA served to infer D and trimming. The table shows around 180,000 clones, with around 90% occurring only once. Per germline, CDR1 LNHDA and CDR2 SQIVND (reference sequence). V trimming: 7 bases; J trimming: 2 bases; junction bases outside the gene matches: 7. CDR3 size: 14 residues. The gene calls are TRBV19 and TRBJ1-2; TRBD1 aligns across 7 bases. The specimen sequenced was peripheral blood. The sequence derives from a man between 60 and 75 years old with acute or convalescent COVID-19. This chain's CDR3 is CASIPTGANYGYTF. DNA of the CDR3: TGTGCCAGTATTCCAACAGGGGCGAACTATGGCTACACCTTC.